This T cell receptor (beta chain) was sequenced during a study of shared T cell receptors in the human thymus. Clones were read by immunoSEQ multiplex PCR, and TCRdb kept only the in-frame ones, dropping some. Of some 700,000 clones listed, 70% to 90% are singletons. This clone has more than one count but fewer than ten. With V trimmed by 4 bases and J by 0 bases, 7 bases remained unmatched. CDR1 is SGHRS, CDR2 YFSETQ, per germline. The CDR3 is made up of 16 amino acids. These data also featured in a second study, about human thymus T cells. That source notes: Thymic samples were excised during corrective heart operations. Related research described strongly overlapping thymic repertoires in unrelated people.

J is TRBJ1-2 and V is TRBV5-1; 9 positions match TRBD1. Material: thymocytes. This receptor was identified in a girl under three years old with a congenital heart defect. The CDR3 nucleotides read TGCGCCAGCAGCCCGCCGGGACAGGGTCCTAACTATGGCTACACCTTC. Translated, it gives CASSPPGQGPNYGYTF.